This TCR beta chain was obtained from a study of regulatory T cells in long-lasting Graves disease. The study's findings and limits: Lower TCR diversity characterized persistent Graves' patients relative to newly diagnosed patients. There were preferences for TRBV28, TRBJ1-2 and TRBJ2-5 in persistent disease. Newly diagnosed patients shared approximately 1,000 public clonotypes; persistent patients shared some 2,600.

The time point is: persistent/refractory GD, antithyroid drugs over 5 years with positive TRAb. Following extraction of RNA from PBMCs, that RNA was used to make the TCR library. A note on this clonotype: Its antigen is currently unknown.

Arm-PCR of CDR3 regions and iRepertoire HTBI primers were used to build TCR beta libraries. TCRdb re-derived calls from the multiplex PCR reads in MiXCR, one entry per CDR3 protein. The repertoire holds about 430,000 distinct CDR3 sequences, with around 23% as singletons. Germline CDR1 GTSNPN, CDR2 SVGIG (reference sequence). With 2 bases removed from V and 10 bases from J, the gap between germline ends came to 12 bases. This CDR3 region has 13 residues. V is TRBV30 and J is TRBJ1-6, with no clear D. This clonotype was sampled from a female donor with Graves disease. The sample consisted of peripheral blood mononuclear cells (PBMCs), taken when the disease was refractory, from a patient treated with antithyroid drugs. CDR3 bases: TGTGCCTGGAGTACGACACTCCAGTCACCCCTCCACTTT. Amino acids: CAWSTTLQSPLHF.